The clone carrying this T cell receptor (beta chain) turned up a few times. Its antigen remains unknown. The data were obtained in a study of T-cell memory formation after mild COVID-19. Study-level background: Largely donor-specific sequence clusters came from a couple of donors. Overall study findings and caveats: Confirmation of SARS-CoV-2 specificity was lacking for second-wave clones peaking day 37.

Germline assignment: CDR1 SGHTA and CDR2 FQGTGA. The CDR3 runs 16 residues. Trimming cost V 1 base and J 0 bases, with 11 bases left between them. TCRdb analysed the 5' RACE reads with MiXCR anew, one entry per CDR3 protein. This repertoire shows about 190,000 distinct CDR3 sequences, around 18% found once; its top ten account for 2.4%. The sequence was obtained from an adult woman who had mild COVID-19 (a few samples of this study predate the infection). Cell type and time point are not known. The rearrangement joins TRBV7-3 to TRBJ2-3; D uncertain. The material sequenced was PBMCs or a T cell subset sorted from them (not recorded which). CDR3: CASSLSSSVSTDTQYF. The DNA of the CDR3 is TGTGCCAGCAGCTTAAGTTCCAGCGTTAGCACAGATACGCAGTATTTT.